This T cell receptor beta chain stems from a study of OX40 agonist ivuxolimab in advanced cancers. Study-wide context: Under the entry rules, prior anti-PD-1, anti-PD-L1 or anti-CTLA-4 therapy was allowed, and more than 35% had some. Overall study results and limits: In CD8+ T cells, expanded clones were on average more numerous than in CD4+.

TCRdb's table, derived via immunoSEQ multiplex PCR, lists solely in-frame clones and lacks some. Found here are approximately 35,000 clones, about 88% of them singletons; the top ten hold 3.5% to 5%. Germline loops: CDR1 LNHDA, CDR2 SQIVND (reference sequence). Trimming removed 6 bases from V and 4 bases from J, with 12 bases in between. There are 13 residues in the CDR3. The sampling schedule covered blood at baseline, cycle 4 day 1, and cycle 7 day 1. For this clone: Its antigen is not identified.

This sequence originates from an adult with an advanced solid tumor such as melanoma, head and neck, liver or kidney cancer. The genes are TRBV19 and TRBJ1-2; D gene unclear. The starting material was CD4+ or CD8+ T cells sorted from blood, obtained in a trial of the OX40 agonist ivuxolimab. CDR3 in amino acids: CASSQTLSYGYTF. The CDR3 DNA is TGTGCCAGTAGCCAAACCCTCTCCTATGGCTACACCTTC.